This T cell receptor beta chain was obtained from a study of shared clonotypes between healthy human individuals. Profiled with immunoSEQ multiplex PCR; TCRdb holds only in-frame clones, not every one. This sample has some 2 million clones; about 95% occur once, and the top ten carry 0.85% to 1.2%. This clone appeared a few times. Naive CD8 cells comprised CD45RO-negative, CCR7-positively selected cells, excluding terminally differentiated effector memory CD45RA+ cells. This CDR3 region has 12 residues. CDR1 and CDR2 from the germline V gene are MNHNY and SVGAGI (reference sequence). Between the trimmed V and J ends, which lost 2 bases and 1 base, there was a span of 2 bases.

The chain links TRBV6-6 to TRBJ1-1; D ambiguous. This receptor was taken from a man between 18 and 35 years old in good health. Sequencing was carried out using naive CD8+ T cells sorted from blood. The CDR3 region has the DNA TGTGCCAGCAGTTACACGAACACTGAAGCTTTCTTT. It yields the protein CASSYTNTEAFF.